These T cell receptor beta chains were read from a single sample in a study of blood T cell repertoires in COVID-19. Only in-frame clones appear in the TCRdb table, and some are missing; sequencing was by immunoSEQ multiplex PCR. In the table there are 100,000 to 110,000 clones, 70% to 80% of which are singletons. The sequenced sample was peripheral blood. The receptors stem from an older man with active or convalescent COVID-19. Each CDR3 is given with its conserved first and last residue. A D gene is named only where the DNA matches it firmly. Clone size is not always given. Where it is, it says once, few, many or a class for expanded clones.

J,D,V,size,DNA,CDR3
TRBJ2-1,.,TRBV4-3,.,TGCGCCAGCAGCCAAAGGCCCTTGACTAGCTCCTACAATGAGCAGTTCTTC,CASSQRPLTSSYNEQFF
TRBJ1-5,TRBD1,TRBV15,.,TGTGCCACCAGCAACACGGGACAGGGTCTGGATCAGCCCCAGCATTTT,CATSNTGQGLDQPQHF
TRBJ2-7,TRBD1,TRBV28,.,TGTGCCAGCAGCAGGACAGGGTACGAGCAGTACTTC,CASSRTGYEQYF
TRBJ2-1,.,TRBV5-4,.,TGTGCCAGCAGCTCCAACAGGGACAATGAGCAGTTCTTC,CASSSNRDNEQFF
TRBJ1-1,.,TRBV5-1,few,TGCGCCAGCAGCTTGGCCTCGGGACAAGCCCGGGCGGTAACTGAAGCTTTCTTT,CASSLASGQARAVTEAFF
TRBJ1-2,TRBD1,TRBV7-2,.,TGTGCCAGCAGCAAGGGACAGGGGGCAGGTGGCTACACCTTC,CASSKGQGAGGYTF
TRBJ2-1,.,TRBV7-3,.,TGTGCCAGCAGCTTAATTGGGGCAACTAATGAGCAGTTCTTC,CASSLIGATNEQFF
TRBJ1-1,TRBD1,TRBV3-1/TRBV3-2,.,TGTGCCAGCAGCCAAGGGCCAGGGGGGTACACTGAAGCTTTCTTT,CASSQGPGGYTEAFF
TRBJ2-2,.,TRBV11-2,many,TGTGCCAGCAGCTTAGTACAGGGATATACCGGGGAGCTGTTTTTT,CASSLVQGYTGELFF
TRBJ2-2,TRBD1,TRBV19,.,TGTGCCAGTAGTATAGTTTTGGGACAGGATTTAACCGGGGAGCTGTTTTTT,CASSIVLGQDLTGELFF
TRBJ2-2,TRBD2,TRBV3-1/TRBV3-2,.,TGTGCCAGCAGTCCCGCCAGAGGGACTAGCGGTTGGAACACCGGGGAGCTGTTTTTT,CASSPARGTSGWNTGELFF
TRBJ1-1,.,TRBV5-5,.,TGTGCCAGCAACCTAAGGGAGTCGGACACTGAAGCTTTCTTT,CASNLRESDTEAFF
TRBJ1-4,TRBD1,TRBV4-3,.,TGCGCCAGCAGCCAAGATGGGCCCAGACAGGGGACTAATGAAAAACTGTTTTTT,CASSQDGPRQGTNEKLFF
TRBJ1-5,TRBD1,TRBV6-2/TRBV6-3,.,TGTGCCAGCAGTGACAGGGGGCGTCAGCCCCAGCATTTT,CASSDRGRQPQHF
TRBJ1-6,.,TRBV6-5,.,TGTGCCAGCAGCCGGTCCTCCCAAGTAAATTCACCCCTCCACTTT,CASSRSSQVNSPLHF